The clone carrying this T cell receptor beta chain was observed a single time. Per germline, CDR1 SGHRS and CDR2 YFSETQ. CDR3 length: 17 residues. Trimming at V came to 3 bases and at J to 4 bases, leaving 8 bases not matched to a gene. The record originates from a study of blood T cell repertoires in COVID-19. Study-wide background: The study drew acute and convalescent COVID-19 samples from the United States, Italy and Spain.

This table comes from immunoSEQ multiplex PCR, and its TCRdb copy is limited to in-frame clones, with some not included. Found here are approximately 410,000 clones, roughly 89% of them singletons; the top ten hold more than 1.4%. The clonotype originates from a woman aged 25 to 39 with active or convalescent COVID-19. The gene calls are TRBV5-1 and TRBJ2-3, with 13 bases fitting TRBD2. Sequences were obtained from peripheral blood. The CDR3, as DNA: TGCGCCAGCAGCTCCAGAAGGACTAGCGGGGGTTCAGATACGCAGTATTTT. Encoded protein: CASSSRRTSGGSDTQYF.